The clone carrying this T cell receptor (beta chain) was recorded only once. Its antigen is still unknown. TCRdb's copy holds only in-frame clones and misses some; the assay was immunoSEQ multiplex PCR. The top ten clones hold 65% to 75% of a sample with 15,000 or so clones, about 88% of them seen once. The record originates from a study of OX40 agonist ivuxolimab in advanced cancers. Study as a whole: With ivuxolimab, an agonistic anti-OX40 (CD134) antibody, patients were treated. Whole-study findings and limits: Among some nonresponders, normalized T-cell clonal expansion was also low.

Source: CD4+ or CD8+ T cells sorted from blood, taken in a trial of the OX40 agonist ivuxolimab. The TCR was taken from an adult with an advanced solid tumor such as melanoma, head and neck, liver or kidney cancer.

Here the CDR3 DNA reads TGTGCCAGCGGAGGAGCTTCGTCCGGGGAGCTGTTTTTT. Protein product: CASGGASSGELFF. The V and J genes are TRBV7-3 and TRBJ2-2; tentatively, D is TRBD2 (5 bases). CDR1 and CDR2 from the germline V gene are SGHTA and FQGTGA. V lost 8 bases to trimming and J lost 6 bases, with 13 bases between them. The CDR3 is 13 amino acids. Together with reference TRBV7-3 and TRBJ2-2, the CDR3 gives the full variable domain: GAGVSQTPSNKVTEKGKYVELRCDPISGHTALYWYRQSLGQGPEFLIYFQGTGAADDSGLPNDRFFAVRPEGSVSTLKIQRTERGDSAVYLCASGGASSGELFFGEGSRLTVL.